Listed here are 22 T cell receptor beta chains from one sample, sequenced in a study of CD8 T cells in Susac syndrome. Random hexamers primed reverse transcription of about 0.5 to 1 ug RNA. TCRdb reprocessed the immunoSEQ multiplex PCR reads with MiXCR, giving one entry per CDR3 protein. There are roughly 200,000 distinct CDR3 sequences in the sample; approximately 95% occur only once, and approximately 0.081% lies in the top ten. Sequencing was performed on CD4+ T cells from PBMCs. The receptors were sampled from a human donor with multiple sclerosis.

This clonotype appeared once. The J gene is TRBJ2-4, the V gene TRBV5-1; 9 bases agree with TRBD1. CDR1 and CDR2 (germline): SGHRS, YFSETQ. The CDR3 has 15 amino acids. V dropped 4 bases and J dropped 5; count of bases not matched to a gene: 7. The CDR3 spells CASSRGDRDQNIQYF. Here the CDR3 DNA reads TGCGCCAGCAGCCGGGGGGACAGGGACCAAAACATTCAGTACTTC.

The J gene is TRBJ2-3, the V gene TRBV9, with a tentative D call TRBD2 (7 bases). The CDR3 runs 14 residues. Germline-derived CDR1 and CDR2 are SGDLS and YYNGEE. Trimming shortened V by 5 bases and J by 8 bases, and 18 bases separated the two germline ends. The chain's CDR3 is CASSKAGTLGTQYF. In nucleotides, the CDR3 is TGTGCCAGCAGTAAAGCGGGGACACTGGGTACGCAGTATTTT. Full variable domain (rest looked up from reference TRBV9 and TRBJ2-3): DSGVTQTPKHLITATGQRVTLRCSPRSGDLSVYWYQQSLDQGLQFLIQYYNGEERAKGNILERFSAQQFPDLHSELNLSSLELGDSALYFCASSKAGTLGTQYFGPGTRLTVL.

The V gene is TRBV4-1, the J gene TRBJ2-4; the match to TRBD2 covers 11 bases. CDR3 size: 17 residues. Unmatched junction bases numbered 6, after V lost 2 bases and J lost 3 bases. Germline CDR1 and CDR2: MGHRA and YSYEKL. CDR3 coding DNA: TGCGCCAGCAGCCAACCTGGGACTAGCGGATACAAAAACATTCAGTACTTC. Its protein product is CASSQPGTSGYKNIQYF.

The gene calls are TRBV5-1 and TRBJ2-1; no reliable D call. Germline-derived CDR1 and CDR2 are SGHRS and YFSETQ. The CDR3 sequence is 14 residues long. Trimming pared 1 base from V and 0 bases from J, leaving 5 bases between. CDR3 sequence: CASSLPNSYNEQFF. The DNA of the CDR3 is TGCGCCAGCAGCTTGCCTAACTCCTACAATGAGCAGTTCTTC.

CDR3 sequence reads: CSASQGSADTQYF. CDR3 in DNA: TGCAGTGCGTCCCAGGGATCGGCAGATACGCAGTATTTT. The J gene is TRBJ2-3, the V gene TRBV20-1, with D perhaps matching TRBD1 (5 bases). V gave up 6 bases and J gave up 4 bases, with 14 bases separating them. CDR3 length: 13 residues. The V gene's germline CDR1 is DFQATT and CDR2 SNEGSKA (reference sequence).

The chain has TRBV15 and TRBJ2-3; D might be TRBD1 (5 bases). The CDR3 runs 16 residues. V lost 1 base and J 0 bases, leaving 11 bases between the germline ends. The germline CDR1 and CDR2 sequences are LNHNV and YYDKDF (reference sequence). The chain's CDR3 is CATSRARGHSTDTQYF. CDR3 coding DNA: TGTGCCACCAGCAGAGCCCGTGGACATAGCACAGATACGCAGTATTTT.

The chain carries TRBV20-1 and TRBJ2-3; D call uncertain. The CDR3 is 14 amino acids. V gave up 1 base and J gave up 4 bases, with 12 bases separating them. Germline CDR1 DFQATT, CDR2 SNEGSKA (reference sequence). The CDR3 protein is CSARGATEPDTQYF. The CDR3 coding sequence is TGCAGTGCTAGAGGAGCGACTGAGCCAGATACGCAGTATTTT.

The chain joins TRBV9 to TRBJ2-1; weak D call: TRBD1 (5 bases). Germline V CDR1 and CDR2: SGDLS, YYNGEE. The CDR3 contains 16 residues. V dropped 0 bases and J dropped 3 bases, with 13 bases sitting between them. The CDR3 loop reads CASSVAEGALYNEQFF. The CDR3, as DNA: TGTGCCAGCAGCGTAGCGGAAGGGGCACTCTACAATGAGCAGTTCTTC.

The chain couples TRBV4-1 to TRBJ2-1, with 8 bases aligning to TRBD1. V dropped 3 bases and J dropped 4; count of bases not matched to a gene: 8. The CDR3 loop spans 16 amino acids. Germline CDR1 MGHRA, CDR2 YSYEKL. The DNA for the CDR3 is TGCGCCAGCAGCCACTCGGAACAGGGGGTTTACAATGAGCAGTTCTTC. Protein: CASSHSEQGVYNEQFF.

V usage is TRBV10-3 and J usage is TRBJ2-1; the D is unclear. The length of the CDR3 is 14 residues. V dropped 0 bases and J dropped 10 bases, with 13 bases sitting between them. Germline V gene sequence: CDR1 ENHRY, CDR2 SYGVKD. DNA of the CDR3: TGTGCCATCAGTGAGTCGATTCAAGTGGGCGAGCAGTTCTTC. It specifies CAISESIQVGEQFF.

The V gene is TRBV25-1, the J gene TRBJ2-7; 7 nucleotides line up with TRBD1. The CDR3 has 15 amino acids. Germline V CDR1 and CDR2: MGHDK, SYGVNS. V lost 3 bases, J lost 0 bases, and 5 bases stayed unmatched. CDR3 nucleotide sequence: TGTGCCAGCAGTGAGACAGGGCGAATCTCCTACGAGCAGTACTTC. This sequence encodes CASSETGRISYEQYF.

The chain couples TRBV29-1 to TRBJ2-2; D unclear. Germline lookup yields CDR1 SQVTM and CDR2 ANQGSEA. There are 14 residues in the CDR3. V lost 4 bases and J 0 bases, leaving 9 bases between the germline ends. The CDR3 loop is CSVGHPANTGELFF. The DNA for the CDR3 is TGCAGCGTTGGACACCCCGCGAACACCGGGGAGCTGTTTTTT.

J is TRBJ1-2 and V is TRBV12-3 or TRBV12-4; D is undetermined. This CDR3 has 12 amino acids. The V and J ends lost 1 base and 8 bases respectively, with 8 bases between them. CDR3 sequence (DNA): TGTGCCAGCAGTTTAGACGGCATCGGCTACACCTTC. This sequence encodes CASSLDGIGYTF.

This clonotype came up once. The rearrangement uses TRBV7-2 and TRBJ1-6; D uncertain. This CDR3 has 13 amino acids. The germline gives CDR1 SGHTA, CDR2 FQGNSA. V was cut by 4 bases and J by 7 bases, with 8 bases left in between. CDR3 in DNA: TGTGCCAGCAGCTCAAGCTGGAATTCACCCCTCCACTTT. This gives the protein CASSSSWNSPLHF.

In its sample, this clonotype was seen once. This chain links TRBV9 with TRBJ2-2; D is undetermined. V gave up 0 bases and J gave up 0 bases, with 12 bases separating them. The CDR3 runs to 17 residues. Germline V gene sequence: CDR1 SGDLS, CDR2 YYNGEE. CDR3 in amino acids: CASSVEIGRSNTGELFF. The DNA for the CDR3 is TGTGCCAGCAGCGTAGAAATAGGGCGGTCGAACACCGGGGAGCTGTTTTTT.

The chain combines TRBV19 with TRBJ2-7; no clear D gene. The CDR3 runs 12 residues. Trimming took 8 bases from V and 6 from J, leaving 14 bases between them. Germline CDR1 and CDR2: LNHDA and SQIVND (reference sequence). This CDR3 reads CASSATRSEQYF. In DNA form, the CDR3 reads TGTGCCAGTTCTGCCACAAGGAGCGAGCAGTACTTC.

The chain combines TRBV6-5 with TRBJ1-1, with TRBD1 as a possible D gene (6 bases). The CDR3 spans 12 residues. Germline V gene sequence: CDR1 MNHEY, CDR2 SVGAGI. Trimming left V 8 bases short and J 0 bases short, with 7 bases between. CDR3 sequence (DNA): TGTGCCAGCGCAGGGGTGAACACTGAAGCTTTCTTT. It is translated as CASAGVNTEAFF.

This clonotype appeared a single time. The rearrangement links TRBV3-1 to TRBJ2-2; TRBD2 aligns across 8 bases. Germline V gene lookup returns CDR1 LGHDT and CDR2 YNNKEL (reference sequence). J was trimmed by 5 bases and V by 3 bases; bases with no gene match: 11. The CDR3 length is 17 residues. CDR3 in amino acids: CASSHVGGAERTGELFF. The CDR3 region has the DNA TGTGCCAGCAGCCATGTCGGGGGGGCGGAACGGACCGGGGAGCTGTTTTTT.

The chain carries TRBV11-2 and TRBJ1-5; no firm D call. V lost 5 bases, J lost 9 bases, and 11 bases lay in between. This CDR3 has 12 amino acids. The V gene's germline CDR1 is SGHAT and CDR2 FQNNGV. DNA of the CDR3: TGTGCCAGCAGCGTGGGTGGGTGGCCCCAGCATTTT. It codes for CASSVGGWPQHF.

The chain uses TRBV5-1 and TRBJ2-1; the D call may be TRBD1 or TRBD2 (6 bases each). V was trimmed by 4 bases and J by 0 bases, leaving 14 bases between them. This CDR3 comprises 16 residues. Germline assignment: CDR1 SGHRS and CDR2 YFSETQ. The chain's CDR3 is CASSRGTPSSYNEQFF. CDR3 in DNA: TGCGCCAGCAGCAGGGGGACTCCGAGCTCCTACAATGAGCAGTTCTTC. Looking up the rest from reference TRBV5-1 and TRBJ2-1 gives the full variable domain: KAGVTQTPRYLIKTRGQQVTLSCSPISGHRSVSWYQQTPGQGLQFLFEYFSETQRNKGNFPGRFSGRQFSNSRSEMNVSTLELGDSALYLCASSRGTPSSYNEQFFGPGTRLTVL.

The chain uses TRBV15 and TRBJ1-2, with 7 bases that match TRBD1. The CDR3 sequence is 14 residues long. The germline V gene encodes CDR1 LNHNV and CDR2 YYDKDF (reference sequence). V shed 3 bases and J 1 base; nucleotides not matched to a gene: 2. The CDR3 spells CATSRDRSNYGYTF. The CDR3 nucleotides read TGTGCCACCAGCAGGGACAGGAGTAACTATGGCTACACCTTC. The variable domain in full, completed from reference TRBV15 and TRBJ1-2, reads DAMVIQNPRYQVTQFGKPVTLSCSQTLNHNVMYWYQQKSSQAPKLLFHYYDKDFNNEADTPDNFQSRRPNTSFCFLDIRSPGLGDTAMYLCATSRDRSNYGYTFGSGTRLTVV.

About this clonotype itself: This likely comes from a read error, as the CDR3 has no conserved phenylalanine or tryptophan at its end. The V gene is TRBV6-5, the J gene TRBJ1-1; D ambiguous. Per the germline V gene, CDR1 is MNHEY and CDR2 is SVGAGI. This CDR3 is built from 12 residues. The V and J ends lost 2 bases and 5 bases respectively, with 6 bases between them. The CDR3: CASSYPRTEAFL. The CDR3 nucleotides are TGTGCCAGCAGTTACCCGAGGACTGAAGCTTTCCTT.